The sample holds a few counts of the clone carrying this T cell receptor (beta chain). These data belong to a study of identical twins. One entry per CDR3 protein results from TCRdb running MiXCR on the 5' RACE reads. Altogether fewer than 550,000 distinct CDR3 sequences are present, roughly 15% being singletons, with the ten largest covering 0.35% to 0.45%. With 7 bases removed from V and 10 bases from J, the gap between germline ends came to 16 bases. The germline V gene has CDR1 MNHEY and CDR2 SMNVEV (reference sequence). The CDR3 runs to 12 residues. These data were also reused for a study on yellow fever vaccine responses in identical twins. This second study says: Twins' vaccine T cell responses were reported to seem partly convergent and partly personalized.

The origin of this receptor is a young woman in good health. Source material: CD4+ T cells sorted from blood. The chain has TRBV27 and TRBJ1-1, with D possibly being TRBD1 (5 bases). As DNA, the CDR3 is TGTGCCAGCATCCCCACAGGAGGGACAGCTTTCTTT. This translates into CASIPTGGTAFF.